Listed below are T cell receptor beta chains from one sample, sequenced in a study of response to subunit inactivated influenza vaccine. TCRdb analysed the RT-PCR reads with MiXCR anew, one entry per CDR3 protein. Altogether roughly 500,000 distinct CDR3 sequences are present, approximately 15% being singletons, with the ten largest covering approximately 3%. This material consisted of CD4+ T cells sorted from PBMCs, taken around 25 months after vaccination. The source of these receptors is a man between 50 and 69 years old who received an inactivated influenza vaccine. Each CDR3 is given with its conserved first and last residue. The D gene is left open where the match is weak. Some rows have no size entry. The others give once, few or many, or a class for an expanded clone.

clone size	V gene	D gene	J gene	CDR3 protein	CDR3 DNA
NA	TRBV30	NA	TRBJ2-1	CAWTGSGTNEQFF	TGTGCCTGGACGGGGAGCGGCACAAATGAGCAGTTCTTC
NA	TRBV20-1	NA	TRBJ2-7	CSVRWIVGGPGGYEQYF	TGCAGTGTAAGATGGATTGTTGGGGGCCCGGGCGGCTACGAGCAGTACTTC
few	TRBV15	NA	TRBJ2-1	CATREGGSLGVHGYNEQFF	TGTGCCACCCGTGAGGGGGGTTCTTTGGGTGTACATGGGTACAATGAGCAGTTCTTC
NA	TRBV24-1	NA	TRBJ2-3	CATSEPLAGDTDTQYF	TGTGCCACCAGTGAGCCCCTAGCCGGGGACACAGATACGCAGTATTTT
many	TRBV20-1	TRBD1	TRBJ2-2	CSATKGAHTGELFF	TGCAGTGCCACCAAGGGGGCACATACCGGGGAGCTGTTTTTT
many	TRBV7-9	NA	TRBJ2-1	CASSRGLLDNEQFF	TGTGCCAGCAGCCGCGGACTGCTAGACAATGAGCAGTTCTTC
NA	TRBV20-1	NA	TRBJ1-2	CSARDLDSGINYGYTF	TGCAGTGCTAGAGATTTGGACAGTGGGATTAACTATGGCTACACCTTC
NA	TRBV5-8	NA	TRBJ1-1	CASSQRGVLGTEAFF	TGTGCCAGCAGCCAACGGGGGGTTTTAGGCACTGAAGCTTTCTTT
few	TRBV6-1	NA	TRBJ2-3	CASSEGQRSTDTQYF	TGTGCCAGCAGTGAAGGGCAGCGCAGCACAGATACGCAGTATTTT
NA	TRBV4-1	NA	TRBJ2-1	CASSQDGSGYNEQFF	TGCGCCAGCAGCCAAGATGGCTCGGGCTACAATGAGCAGTTCTTC
few	TRBV2	NA	TRBJ2-1	CASSKRTSYNEQFF	TGTGCCAGCAGCAAAAGGACGAGCTACAATGAGCAGTTCTTC
few	TRBV20-1	NA	TRBJ1-4	CRIEEGMGEKLFF	TGCAGGATCGAAGAGGGTATGGGTGAAAAACTGTTTTTT
few	TRBV11-2	TRBD1	TRBJ1-1	CASSLDRMSGEAFF	TGTGCCAGCAGCCTGGACAGGATGAGTGGTGAAGCTTTCTTT
NA	TRBV7-8	NA	TRBJ1-1	CASSSGRATEAFF	TGTGCCAGCAGCTCTGGACGGGCCACTGAAGCTTTCTTT
NA	TRBV2	NA	TRBJ2-7	CASSLKTEQYF	TGTGCCAGCAGTCTCAAGACGGAGCAGTACTTC
NA	TRBV5-1	NA	TRBJ2-3	CASSVQGGLSDTQYF	TGCGCCAGCAGCGTGCAGGGGGGCCTGTCAGATACGCAGTATTTT
NA	TRBV4-3	NA	TRBJ2-5	CASSQDRGAWGETQYF	TGCGCCAGCAGCCAAGATCGCGGGGCTTGGGGGGAGACCCAGTACTTC
many	TRBV6-2/TRBV6-3	NA	TRBJ2-1	CASSYPETGGGPNEQFF	TGTGCCAGCAGTTACCCGGAGACTGGTGGTGGGCCTAATGAGCAGTTCTTC
few	TRBV6-2/TRBV6-3	TRBD1	TRBJ1-1	CASRGGQGWEQSEAFF	TGTGCCAGCAGAGGAGGACAGGGTTGGGAACAGAGTGAAGCTTTCTTT
NA	TRBV5-1	NA	TRBJ1-1	CASSLGEGQRNTEAFF	TGCGCCAGCAGCTTGGGGGAGGGGCAGCGGAACACTGAAGCTTTCTTT
NA	TRBV20-1	TRBD2	TRBJ2-5	CSARDRVGGETQYF	TGCAGTGCTAGAGATCGGGTGGGAGGGGAGACCCAGTACTTC
few	TRBV11-3	NA	TRBJ2-2	CASSLLDGTNTGELFF	TGTGCCAGCAGCTTGTTGGACGGGACGAACACCGGGGAGCTGTTTTTT
NA	TRBV7-2	TRBD2	TRBJ2-1	CASSLRRGAHNEQFF	TGTGCCAGCAGCTTAAGGCGGGGGGCCCACAATGAGCAGTTCTTC
NA	TRBV20-1	NA	TRBJ1-1	CSASPVPSSYTEAFF	TGCAGTGCTAGCCCCGTTCCCAGTAGCTACACTGAAGCTTTCTTT
NA	TRBV6-5	TRBD1	TRBJ2-7	CASSYRRGPSYEQYF	TGTGCCAGCAGTTACCGCAGGGGGCCTTCGTACGAGCAGTACTTC
few	TRBV10-3	TRBD1	TRBJ2-7	CAIRGTGSSYEQYF	TGTGCCATCAGAGGGACAGGTAGCTCCTACGAGCAGTACTTC
few	TRBV7-2	NA	TRBJ1-1	CASRSIDMNTEAFF	TGTGCCAGCAGGTCCATCGACATGAACACTGAAGCTTTCTTT
few	TRBV4-1	TRBD1	TRBJ2-1	CASSQPRDRGYEQFF	TGCGCCAGCAGCCAACCTAGGGACAGGGGCTATGAGCAGTTCTTC
few	TRBV4-3	TRBD1	TRBJ1-1	CASSQGARGNAEAFF	TGCGCCAGCAGCCAAGGGGCCAGGGGGAACGCTGAAGCTTTCTTT
few	TRBV4-3	TRBD1	TRBJ1-5	CASSQGDRDDQPQHF	TGCGCCAGCAGCCAAGGGGACAGGGACGATCAGCCCCAGCATTTT
few	TRBV5-5	NA	TRBJ2-5	CASAVWTSQETQYF	TGTGCCAGCGCCGTGTGGACTTCTCAAGAGACCCAGTACTTC
few	TRBV5-1	TRBD2	TRBJ2-1	CASRRGTSGSYNEQFF	TGCGCCAGCAGACGAGGGACTAGCGGTTCCTACAATGAGCAGTTCTTC
NA	TRBV12-5	TRBD1	TRBJ1-4	CASGFPLGRGDEKLFF	TGTGCTAGTGGTTTCCCTCTGGGCAGGGGGGATGAAAAACTGTTTTTT
few	TRBV9	NA	TRBJ2-1	CASSVDSGEYNEQFF	TGTGCCAGCAGCGTAGACAGCGGAGAATACAATGAGCAGTTCTTC